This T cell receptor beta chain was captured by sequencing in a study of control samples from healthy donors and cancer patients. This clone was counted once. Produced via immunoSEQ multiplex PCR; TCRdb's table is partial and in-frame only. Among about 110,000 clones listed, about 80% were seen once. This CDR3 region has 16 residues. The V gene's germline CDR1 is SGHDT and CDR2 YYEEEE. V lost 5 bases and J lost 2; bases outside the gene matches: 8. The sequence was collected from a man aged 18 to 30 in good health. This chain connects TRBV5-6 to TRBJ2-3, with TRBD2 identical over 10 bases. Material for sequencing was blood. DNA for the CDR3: TGTGCCAGCAGTGGATCTAGCGGGGGTTTCACAGATACGCAGTATTTT. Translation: CASSGSSGGFTDTQYF. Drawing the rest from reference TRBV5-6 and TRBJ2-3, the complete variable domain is DAGVTQSPTHLIKTRGQQVTLRCSPKSGHDTVSWYQQALGQGPQFIFQYYEEEERQRGNFPDRFSGHQFPNYSSELNVNALLLGDSALYLCASSGSSGGFTDTQYFGPGTRLTVL.